A selection of T cell receptor beta chains follows, all from one sample in a study of Ad26.COV2.S vaccination and SARS-CoV-2 variants. The table came from immunoSEQ multiplex PCR; TCRdb's copy has only in-frame clones and leaves some out. The sample carries about 320,000 clones, approximately 80% recorded once. This specimen consisted of peripheral blood, obtained in a trial of Ad26.COV2.S vaccine versus placebo. The receptors derive from a person between 18 and 59 years old who received the Ad26.COV2.S COVID-19 vaccine or a placebo. Each CDR3 is given with its conserved first and last residue. The D gene is left open where the match is weak. Rows give clone size only sometimes, using once, few, many, or a class for an expanded clone.

v_call,clone_size,j_call,d_call,cdr3_nt,cdr3_aa
TRBV11-3,.,TRBJ2-2,TRBD1,TGTGCCAGCAGCTTAGTTACAGGGGCGGGCACCGGGGAGCTGTTTTTT,CASSLVTGAGTGELFF
TRBV6-2/TRBV6-3,.,TRBJ1-1,.,TGTGCCAGCAGTAGGGGACATCCGAACACTGAAGCTTTCTTT,CASSRGHPNTEAFF
TRBV10-2,.,TRBJ2-7,.,TGCGCCAGCAGTGAGCCCGGGGGCCCCTACGAGCAGTACTTC,CASSEPGGPYEQYF
TRBV24-1,few,TRBJ1-5,.,TGTGCCACCAGTGATTCGACTATGGAGCCCCAGCATTTT,CATSDSTMEPQHF
TRBV28,.,TRBJ2-5,.,TGTGCCAGCTCGACTAGAAACCAAGAGACCCAGTACTTC,CASSTRNQETQYF
TRBV19,.,TRBJ2-7,.,TGTGCCACTGGTTGGGGGAACTACGAGCAGTACTTC,CATGWGNYEQYF
TRBV28,.,TRBJ2-7,.,TGTGCCAGCAGGCAGGGGGGTGATAAATACGAGCAGTACTTC,CASRQGGDKYEQYF
TRBV6-5,.,TRBJ1-3,TRBD1,TGTGCCAGCAGTTACGTCGGGACAGTTGGAAACACCATATATTTT,CASSYVGTVGNTIYF
TRBV28,.,TRBJ2-5,.,TGTGCCAGCACCCCAAGACAGCACCAAGAGACCCAGTACTTC,CASTPRQHQETQYF
TRBV19,.,TRBJ2-4,TRBD1,TGTGCCAGTAGTATAGGACAGGGGGTTGGCATTCAGTACTTC,CASSIGQGVGIQYF
TRBV30,.,TRBJ2-1,TRBD2,TGTGCCTGGAGTTTCGGCGGGGGGGCCTTGGATGAGCAGTTCTTC,CAWSFGGGALDEQFF
TRBV7-9,.,TRBJ1-4,TRBD1,TGTGCCAGCAGCTTACAGGGGGCTTCGGATGAAAAACTGTTTTTT,CASSLQGASDEKLFF
TRBV5-6,.,TRBJ2-5,TRBD2,TGTGCCAGCAGCTTGGGACCGCGGGGGGGCCAAGAGACCCAGTACTTC,CASSLGPRGGQETQYF
TRBV10-3,.,TRBJ1-4,TRBD1,TGTGCCATCAGTGAGAGTGGACAGGGAGACAGGAATGAAAAACTGTTTTTT,CAISESGQGDRNEKLFF
TRBV2,.,TRBJ2-7,.,TGTGCCAGCACTGGGACTGCTTACGAGCAGTACTTC,CASTGTAYEQYF
TRBV28,.,TRBJ1-6,.,TGTGCCAGCACGCCGCACGGTTCACCCCTCCACTTT,CASTPHGSPLHF
TRBV5-1,.,TRBJ2-1,.,TGCGCCAGCCGTACATCTAACACGTACAATGAGCAGTTCTTC,CASRTSNTYNEQFF
TRBV29-1,.,TRBJ2-7,TRBD1,TGCAGCGTTGCAGGGACAGGGGGCGGCTACGAGCAGTACTTC,CSVAGTGGGYEQYF
TRBV5-1,.,TRBJ2-3,.,TGCGCCAGCAGCATCCGGGACCTAGGCACAGATACGCAGTATTTT,CASSIRDLGTDTQYF
TRBV11-3,.,TRBJ2-7,.,TGTGCCAGCAGCTTAGTACAAGGGTCCGACGAGCAGTACTTC,CASSLVQGSDEQYF
TRBV3-1/TRBV3-2,.,TRBJ1-5,.,TGTGCCAGCAGCCAAGATCGAAGTCAGCCCCAGCATTTT,CASSQDRSQPQHF
TRBV5-1,.,TRBJ1-2,.,TGCGCCAGCAGCTTTAACCCTTCTAACTATGGCTACACCTTC,CASSFNPSNYGYTF
TRBV7-2,.,TRBJ2-3,TRBD2,TGTGCCAGCAGCACCCGACTAGCGGGGGGGGATACGCAGTATTTT,CASSTRLAGGDTQYF
TRBV19,.,TRBJ2-2,.,TGTGCCAGCAAAGGACTGCCCGGGGGGGAGCTGTTTTTT,CASKGLPGGELFF
TRBV6-1,few,TRBJ1-3,.,TGTGCCAGCAGTGAGATGACACTTGTCGGAAACACCATATATTTT,CASSEMTLVGNTIYF
TRBV28,.,TRBJ1-1,TRBD1,TGTGCCAGCAGTTTATGGCCCGGGACAGGGGAGACTGAAGCTTTCTTT,CASSLWPGTGETEAFF
TRBV6-5,.,TRBJ1-1,.,TGTGCCAGCAGTTATCGCCGGAAAGCTGAAGCTTTCTTT,CASSYRRKAEAFF
TRBV10-3,.,TRBJ2-1,.,TGTGCCATCAGTCCGGAATCTAACACCGGGGCGAATGAGCAGTTCTTC,CAISPESNTGANEQFF
TRBV12-3/TRBV12-4,.,TRBJ1-1,TRBD1,TGTGCCAGCAGGCGACAGGGAAACACTGAAGCTTTCTTT,CASRRQGNTEAFF
TRBV28,.,TRBJ1-2,.,TGTGCCAGCAGAGTTGGAGGGCCTAACTATGGCTACACCTTC,CASRVGGPNYGYTF
TRBV7-2,.,TRBJ1-3,.,TGTGCCAGCAGCGACCGACTCCAGGCGTCTGGAAACACCATATATTTT,CASSDRLQASGNTIYF
TRBV4-1,.,TRBJ2-6,TRBD2,TGCGCCAGCAGCCAAGTCCCGGCCGGGGGGACTGGGGCCAACGTCCTGACTTTC,CASSQVPAGGTGANVLTF
TRBV5-1,.,TRBJ2-1,.,TGCGCCAGCAGCTTCTACGGCAATGAGCAGTTCTTC,CASSFYGNEQFF
TRBV2,.,TRBJ2-4,TRBD1,TGTGCCAGCAGTGATACTCAGGGGGCCAAAGGCAAAAACATTCAGTACTTC,CASSDTQGAKGKNIQYF
TRBV11-2,.,TRBJ2-5,.,TGTGCCAGCAGCTACAGCCGAGAGACCCAGTACTTC,CASSYSRETQYF
TRBV28,.,TRBJ1-1,.,TGTGCCAGCAGTCCTACAGGGCTCGAGGGCACTGAAGCTTTCTTT,CASSPTGLEGTEAFF
TRBV6-5,.,TRBJ1-4,.,TGTGCCAGCAGTTACAATCGGGGGGGTAATGAAAAACTGTTTTTT,CASSYNRGGNEKLFF
TRBV27,.,TRBJ1-4,.,TGTGCCAGCAGACGGGGGGAAAAACTGTTTTTT,CASRRGEKLFF
TRBV7-2,.,TRBJ1-5,TRBD1,TGTGCCAGCAGCGGAAGGACAGGGGATCAGCCCCAGCATTTT,CASSGRTGDQPQHF
TRBV12-3/TRBV12-4,.,TRBJ2-1,.,TGTGCCAGCAGTTTTGTTAATGAGCAGTTCTTC,CASSFVNEQFF
TRBV27,once,TRBJ2-1,.,TGTGCCAGCGGACAGATGCAAAGACCGTTCTTC,CASGQMQRPFF
TRBV10-3,.,TRBJ1-4,TRBD1,TGTGCCATCAGTGAGGGGACAGGGATCCTCGACGGTGAAAAACTGTTTTTT,CAISEGTGILDGEKLFF
TRBV24-1,.,TRBJ2-7,.,TGTGCCACCAGTGATTGGGGGGGGCACGAGCAGTACTTC,CATSDWGGHEQYF
TRBV23-1,few,TRBJ1-6,.,TGCGCCAGCAGTCGAGGGCTAGATAATTCACCCCTCCACTTT,CASSRGLDNSPLHF
TRBV5-5,once,TRBJ1-1,.,TGTGCCAGCAGCTCCAGGCCGGGGCCTAACACTGAAGCTTTCTTT,CASSSRPGPNTEAFF
TRBV5-1,.,TRBJ2-4,.,TGCGCCAGCAGCCAACCAGCCAAAAACATTCAGTACTTC,CASSQPAKNIQYF
TRBV2,.,TRBJ1-2,.,TGTGCCAGCAGTGAAGAAGGGCTACGGAGCTATGGCTACACCTTC,CASSEEGLRSYGYTF
TRBV7-9,.,TRBJ1-5,.,TGTGCCAGCAGCCCCGGATTCCAGCCCCAGCATTTT,CASSPGFQPQHF
TRBV4-1,.,TRBJ1-4,TRBD1,TGCGCCAGCAGCCAGACCGGGACAGTAAATGAAAAACTGTTTTTT,CASSQTGTVNEKLFF
TRBV18,.,TRBJ2-6,TRBD1,TGTGCCAGCTCATTAATGCCCGGGACAGGGCCTTCCTCTGGGGCCAACGTCCTGACTTTC,CASSLMPGTGPSSGANVLTF
TRBV2,.,TRBJ1-6,.,TGTGCCAGCAGTGAACAGAATTCACCCCTCCACTTT,CASSEQNSPLHF
TRBV7-9,.,TRBJ1-1,TRBD1,TGTGCCAGCAGCTTAGAGGGGGCGGGTGAAGCTTTCTTT,CASSLEGAGEAFF
TRBV9,.,TRBJ2-1,TRBD2,TGTGCCAGCAGCGTAGCGGCTAGCGGGGGGCCACTGAGCTCCTACAATGAGCAGTTCTTC,CASSVAASGGPLSSYNEQFF